The source of this T cell receptor (beta chain) is a study of shared clonotypes between healthy human individuals. Looking at the study overall: Donor ages ranged 18 to 49 years: a couple of women, a few men.

Study observations and caveats: Around 5% was the fraction of naive CD4 clonotypes found shared across a few donors. Donor clonotype sharing was expected to depend on sequencing depth.

Unmatched junction bases numbered 8, after V lost 1 base and J lost 7 bases. The CDR3 runs to 15 residues. CDR1 and CDR2 (germline): MNHEY, SMNVEV (reference sequence). Sequenced by immunoSEQ multiplex PCR; TCRdb stores in-frame clones only, minus some. Here the sample spans under 700,000 clones, about 95% being singletons. The naive CD8 fraction comprised CD45RO-negative cells positively selected for CCR7 and excluded terminally differentiated effector memory CD45RA+ cells. All donors qualified as healthy HIV-negative adults and had experienced no recent acute infections or vaccinations. Of note for this clone: As yet, its antigen is unknown.

The sample taken for sequencing was naive CD8+ T cells sorted from blood. This chain connects TRBV27 to TRBJ2-7, with 9 bases fitting TRBD2. The clonotype comes from a woman aged 25-40 years in good health. DNA of the CDR3: TGTGCCAGCAGTTTATGGTTAGCGGGAGCCTGGGAGCAGTACTTC. It translates to CASSLWLAGAWEQYF.